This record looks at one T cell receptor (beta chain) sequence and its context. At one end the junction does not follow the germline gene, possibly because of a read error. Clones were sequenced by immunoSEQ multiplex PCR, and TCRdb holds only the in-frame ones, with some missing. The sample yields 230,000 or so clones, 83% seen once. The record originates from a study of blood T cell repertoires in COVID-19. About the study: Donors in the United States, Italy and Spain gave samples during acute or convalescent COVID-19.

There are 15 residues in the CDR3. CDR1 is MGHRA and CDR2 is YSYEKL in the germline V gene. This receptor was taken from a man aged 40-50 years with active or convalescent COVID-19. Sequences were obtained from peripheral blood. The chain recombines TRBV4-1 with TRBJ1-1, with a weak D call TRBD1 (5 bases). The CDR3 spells CASLPVPGTGFLSVF. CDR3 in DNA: TGCGCCAGCCTACCGGTCCCCGGGACTGGGTTCCTTTCAGTCTTT.